This TCR beta chain was identified during a study of molecular identifiers for immune sequencing clone quantification. The table lists this clonotype with many counts. One entry per CDR3 protein, called by TCRdb with MiXCR from the PCR reads. The profile shows 490,000 or so distinct CDR3 sequences, about 20% of them singletons. The CDR3 runs to 17 residues. Trimming took 6 bases from V and 2 from J; bases not matched to a gene: 9. Sequenced material: naive CD8+ T cells from blood, with Jurkat cell RNA spiked in. Subset of the sample: FACS-sorted CD8+CD4-CCR7+CD45RA+ naive T cells. This TCR was sampled from a human donor in good health. Some libraries in this study had Jurkat cell RNA spiked in. The J gene is TRBJ2-3, the V gene TRBV12-3 or TRBV12-4, with 12 bases aligning to TRBD2. Written as DNA, the CDR3 is TGTGCCAGCAGCCGATGGACTAGCGGGGAGTACACAGATACGCAGTATTTT. This encodes CASSRWTSGEYTDTQYF.